These 32 T cell receptor beta chains originate from one sample sequenced in a study of blood T cell repertoires in COVID-19 (TCRdb year 2020). The protocol used for the library was the immunoSEQ multiplex PCR assay. TCRdb retrieved this table from immuneACCESS and kept in-frame rearrangements only. Not all clones are present; in checked studies, unresolved V genes account for under half, and no reason is known for the remainder. The sample table holds 200,000 to 250,000 clones, of which approximately 87% were seen once. The ten largest clones represent about 2.2% of the sample. What was sequenced was peripheral blood. The receptors come from a woman in her forties or fifties with acute or convalescent COVID-19.

V is TRBV6-1 and J is TRBJ1-2, with a weak D call TRBD1 (5 bases). The CDR3 has 13 amino acids. Germline loops: CDR1 MNHNS, CDR2 SASEGT. Trimming cost V 3 bases and J 2 bases, with 7 bases left between them. Here the CDR3 reads CASSETVNYGYTF. As DNA, the CDR3 is TGTGCCAGCAGTGAGACAGTAAACTATGGCTACACCTTC.

V usage is TRBV20-1 and J usage is TRBJ2-1, with D uncertain. There are 16 residues in the CDR3. Trimming pared 3 bases from V and 1 base from J, leaving 16 bases between. CDR1 DFQATT and CDR2 SNEGSKA come from the germline V gene (reference sequence). The CDR3 loop reads CSASTGKRLSYNEQFF. CDR3 DNA: TGCAGTGCTAGTACCGGCAAGAGGTTATCCTACAATGAGCAGTTCTTC.

This rearrangement joins TRBV19 to TRBJ2-7; 9 bases map to TRBD2. The CDR3 is 15 residues long. Germline CDR1 LNHDA, CDR2 SQIVND (reference sequence). V trimming: 6 bases; J trimming: 4 bases; junction bases outside the gene matches: 10. CDR3 sequence reads: CASRLAGGQSYEQYF. CDR3 DNA sequence: TGTGCCAGTAGGCTTGCGGGGGGGCAATCTTACGAGCAGTACTTC.

Many counts were recorded for this clone. The rearrangement uses TRBV6-6 and TRBJ1-4; 10 bases fit TRBD1. CDR3 size: 14 residues. Germline V CDR1 and CDR2: MNHNY, SVGAGI (reference sequence). V was clipped by 5 bases and J by 8 bases; unmatched bases: 5. The DNA of the CDR3 is TGTGCCAGCAGTAGACAGGGGGCATGGGAAAAACTGTTTTTT. As protein: CASSRQGAWEKLFF.

This clone was seen once. This chain joins TRBV5-6 and TRBJ2-7, with 7 bases lining up with TRBD1. Looked up from germline, CDR1 is SGHDT and CDR2 is YYEEEE. There are 14 residues in the CDR3. The J segment lost 0 bases and the V segment lost 0 bases, leaving 0 bases of the junction unmatched. The CDR3 DNA sequence: TGTGCCAGCAGCTTGGACAGGGGCTCCTACGAGCAGTACTTC. This encodes CASSLDRGSYEQYF.

This chain joins TRBV14 and TRBJ1-4; D perhaps matches TRBD1 (6 bases). V lost 0 bases and J lost 7, with 15 bases in between. The CDR3 loop spans 16 amino acids. The germline gives CDR1 SGHDN, CDR2 FVKESK. The CDR3 sequence is CASSQESGGRGEKLFF. As DNA, the CDR3 is TGTGCCAGCAGCCAAGAATCGGGGGGGCGCGGTGAAAAACTGTTTTTT.

The chain uses TRBV30 and TRBJ1-1; possible D gene TRBD1, 5 bases. Trimming removed 1 base at V and 12 bases at J, with 18 bases between. The germline V gene encodes CDR1 GTSNPN and CDR2 SVGIG (reference sequence). The CDR3 is made up of 13 amino acids. CDR3 DNA sequence: TGTGCCTGGAGTGCGGTAAGGGGAGGATTGACTTTCTTT. This translates into CAWSAVRGGLTFF. The whole variable domain, filled in from reference TRBV30 and TRBJ1-1, reads SQTIHQWPATLVQPVGSPLSLECTVEGTSNPNLYWYRQAAGRGLQLLFYSVGIGQISSEVPQNLSASRPQDRQFILSSKKLLLSDSGFYLCAWSAVRGGLTFFGQGTRLTVV.

The chain links TRBV19 to TRBJ1-6, with a possible D match to TRBD1 (6 bases). The ends were cut back, 7 bases at V and 7 bases at J, with 20 bases in the middle. This CDR3 contains 16 residues. The germline CDR1 and CDR2 sequences are LNHDA and SQIVND (reference sequence). The CDR3 protein is CASNDKDSFYNSPLHF. CDR3 in DNA: TGTGCCAGTAACGACAAGGACAGTTTTTACAATTCACCCCTCCACTTT.

This sequence joins TRBV18 and TRBJ1-3; D uncertain. The CDR3 totals 14 residues. Germline CDR1 and CDR2: KGHSH and LQKENI. Trimming took off 6 bases at V and 0 bases at J, with 9 bases between the two ends. In DNA form, the CDR3 reads TGTGCCAGCTCCCGCGTTTACTCTGGAAACACCATATATTTT. Translation gives CASSRVYSGNTIYF.

This clone was detected once. J is TRBJ1-1 and V is TRBV5-6; TRBD1 is a possible D gene (6 bases). The germline gives CDR1 SGHDT, CDR2 YYEEEE. V shed 4 bases and J shed 4 bases, with 14 bases lying between them. The CDR3 has 14 residues. The chain's CDR3 is CASSTRPGATEAFF. Here the CDR3 DNA reads TGTGCCAGCAGCACACGCCCAGGGGCCACTGAAGCTTTCTTT.

The J gene is TRBJ2-7, the V gene TRBV4-3, with D possibly TRBD2 on 7 matching bases. V lost 2 bases and J 3 bases, leaving 11 bases between the germline ends. Germline assignment: CDR1 LGHNA and CDR2 YSLEER. CDR3 length: 14 amino acids. Here the CDR3 reads CASSQWGGGYEQYF. The DNA of the CDR3 is TGCGCCAGCAGCCAATGGGGGGGCGGCTACGAGCAGTACTTC.

Only a few counts were recorded for this clone. In DNA, the CDR3 is TGTGCCAGCAGTGAAGGGCAGGGTGGGCTCCATCAGCCCCAGCATTTT. Translated: CASSEGQGGLHQPQHF. The chain uses TRBV2 and TRBJ1-5; maybe TRBD1 (5 bases). Germline V gives CDR1 SNHLY, CDR2 FYNNEI. The CDR3 totals 16 residues. V was clipped by 1 base and J by 5 bases, with 15 bases between them.

This chain connects TRBV2 to TRBJ1-1, with TRBD1 identical over 7 bases. CDR1 is SNHLY, CDR2 FYNNEI, per germline. Trimming at V came to 7 bases and at J to 0 bases, leaving 8 bases not matched to a gene. The CDR3 is made up of 15 amino acids. The CDR3 region has the DNA TGTGCCAGCAAGGGACAGCCAGCTATGAACACTGAAGCTTTCTTT. It is translated as CASKGQPAMNTEAFF.

V gene TRBV19 combines with J gene TRBJ2-5, with 8 bases aligning to TRBD1. CDR1 and CDR2 (germline): LNHDA, SQIVND (reference sequence). With V trimmed by 5 bases and J by 2 bases, 10 bases remained unmatched. This CDR3 spans 16 amino acids. The CDR3 DNA reads TGTGCCAGTAGTCTGACAGGGGAAGGGCTACAAGAGACCCAGTACTTC. Its protein product is CASSLTGEGLQETQYF.

The gene calls are TRBV4-1 and TRBJ2-6; tentatively, D is TRBD2 (7 bases). Germline V gene lookup returns CDR1 MGHRA and CDR2 YSYEKL. Trimming pared 3 bases from V and 0 bases from J, leaving 9 bases between. The CDR3 runs 16 residues. The CDR3 coding sequence is TGCGCCAGCAGCCAGGGGGGGCTCTCTGGGGCCAACGTCCTGACTTTC. Its translation: CASSQGGLSGANVLTF.

This clone was observed once. This chain links TRBV7-2 with TRBJ2-5; D possibly corresponds to TRBD2 (6 bases). In germline, CDR1 is SGHTA, CDR2 FQGNSA. The CDR3 extends over 12 amino acids. V lost 5 bases and J 5 bases, leaving 9 bases between the germline ends. Here the CDR3 DNA reads TGTGCCAGCAGCCCCCGGGGGGAGACCCAGTACTTC. It is translated as CASSPRGETQYF.

The chain combines TRBV4-2 with TRBJ1-5; a possible D gene is TRBD1 (6 bases). The V and J ends lost 0 bases and 5 bases respectively, with 11 bases between them. Germline V lookup: CDR1 LGHNA, CDR2 YNFKEQ. The CDR3 loop spans 15 amino acids. CDR3 protein: CASSQDLEGDQPQHF. In DNA form, the CDR3 reads TGTGCCAGCAGCCAAGATTTAGAGGGGGATCAGCCCCAGCATTTT.

This clone was detected once. This chain joins TRBV21-1 and TRBJ1-1; the table's TRBD1 call for D was not verified on the DNA. TRBV21-1 is a pseudogene locus. The CDR3 runs to 18 residues. Here the CDR3 DNA reads TGTGCCAGCAGCAAGGGGCAGGCTCACTTTTCCATGAACACTGAAGCTTTCTTT. Protein product: CASSKGQAHFSMNTEAFF.

The V gene is TRBV6-6, the J gene TRBJ1-1; 10 bases line up with TRBD1. The CDR3 is 16 amino acids. V lost 6 bases and J lost 1; bases outside the gene matches: 8. Germline CDR1 and CDR2: MNHNY and SVGAGI (reference sequence). The CDR3 DNA sequence: TGTGCCAGCAGAAGCGGACAGGGGGGGCGGAACACTGAAGCTTTCTTT. As protein: CASRSGQGGRNTEAFF.

The chain employs TRBV6-6 and TRBJ1-3; 7 bases line up with TRBD1. The V gene's germline CDR1 is MNHNY and CDR2 SVGAGI (reference sequence). J gave up 3 bases and V 5 bases, and 4 bases lay outside the gene matches. The CDR3 extends over 14 amino acids. CDR3 DNA: TGTGCCAGCAGTCCTCAGGGGGTTGGAAACACCATATATTTT. This encodes CASSPQGVGNTIYF.

This chain links TRBV4-1 with TRBJ1-5; D may be TRBD1 (6 bases). Between the trimmed V and J ends, which lost 3 bases and 0 bases, there was a span of 15 bases. Germline CDR1 is MGHRA and CDR2 is YSYEKL. This CDR3 has 17 amino acids. CDR3 sequence: CASSQDGTPYSNQPQHF. CDR3 DNA: TGCGCCAGCAGCCAGGACGGGACACCTTATAGCAATCAGCCCCAGCATTTT.

V gene TRBV20-1 combines with J gene TRBJ1-1; a possible D gene is TRBD1 (5 bases). Trimming removed 5 bases at V and 4 bases at J, with 8 bases between. CDR3 size: 11 residues. Germline V CDR1 and CDR2: DFQATT, SNEGSKA (reference sequence). Written as DNA, the CDR3 is TGCAGTGCTGGGGGGGGCACTGAAGCTTTCTTT. Translation gives CSAGGGTEAFF.

The chain couples TRBV5-1 to TRBJ2-4; maybe TRBD2 (5 bases). The V end lost 0 bases, the J end lost 6 bases, and 10 bases lay between the germline ends. The CDR3 has 14 residues. CDR1 is SGHRS, CDR2 YFSETQ, per germline. CDR3 region: CASSLAGRGNIQYF. As DNA, the CDR3 is TGCGCCAGCAGCTTGGCGGGTCGGGGAAACATTCAGTACTTC. Variable domain in full (rest from reference TRBV5-1 and TRBJ2-4): KAGVTQTPRYLIKTRGQQVTLSCSPISGHRSVSWYQQTPGQGLQFLFEYFSETQRNKGNFPGRFSGRQFSNSRSEMNVSTLELGDSALYLCASSLAGRGNIQYFGAGTRLSVL.

The rearrangement links TRBV2 to TRBJ1-4; tentatively, D is TRBD1 (6 bases). V was clipped by 6 bases and J by 0 bases, with 17 bases between them. CDR3 length equals 17 residues. Germline CDR1 and CDR2: SNHLY and FYNNEI. The CDR3 DNA reads as TGTGCCAGCAGACCGGACAGACTCAACCCAACTAATGAAAAACTGTTTTTT. Translating it yields CASRPDRLNPTNEKLFF. The full variable domain, its missing parts supplied by reference TRBV2 and TRBJ1-4, is EPEVTQTPSHQVTQMGQEVILRCVPISNHLYFYWYRQILGQKVEFLVSFYNNEISEKSEIFDDQFSVERPDGSNFTLKIRSTKLEDSAMYFCASRPDRLNPTNEKLFFGSGTQLSVL.

The V and J genes are TRBV9 and TRBJ1-1, with 7 bases identical to TRBD1. Germline CDR1 is SGDLS and CDR2 is YYNGEE. CDR3 length: 17 amino acids. The J segment lost 3 bases and the V segment lost 5 bases, leaving 16 bases of the junction unmatched. The CDR3 here is CASSATISTGWYTEAFF. The CDR3 nucleotides are TGTGCCAGCAGTGCAACCATATCGACAGGGTGGTACACTGAAGCTTTCTTT.

The chain has TRBV27 and TRBJ1-2, with 8 nucleotides matching TRBD1. V lost 5 bases, J lost 5 bases, and 7 bases stayed unmatched. From germline, CDR1 is MNHEY and CDR2 SMNVEV (reference sequence). CDR3 length equals 14 residues. The DNA for the CDR3 is TGTGCCAGCAGTGGTGACAGGGGCGGGTATGGCTACACCTTC. It specifies CASSGDRGGYGYTF.

This chain uses TRBV28 with TRBJ1-5; D is possibly TRBD1 (5 bases). From germline, CDR1 is MDHEN and CDR2 SYDVKM. The CDR3 has 12 residues. Trimming removed 7 bases at V and 7 bases at J, with 11 bases between. The CDR3 region has the DNA TGTGCCAGCAATTCAGGGTTCCAGCCCCAGCATTTT. It encodes CASNSGFQPQHF.

The chain combines TRBV7-2 with TRBJ2-3; D not certain. Germline V gene sequence: CDR1 SGHTA, CDR2 FQGNSA. The CDR3 extends over 13 amino acids. Trimming cost V 5 bases and J 5 bases, with 11 bases left between them. The CDR3 coding sequence is TGTGCCAGCAGCCTGGCGTGGAGAGATACGCAGTATTTT. Residues: CASSLAWRDTQYF.

This rearrangement joins TRBV19 to TRBJ2-7; 7 nucleotides agree with TRBD2. J was trimmed by 0 bases and V by 5 bases; bases with no gene match: 7. The CDR3 is 15 amino acids. The germline gives CDR1 LNHDA, CDR2 SQIVND (reference sequence). The DNA of the CDR3 is TGTGCCAGTAGTTACAGCGGGGAGAGCTCCTACGAGCAGTACTTC. This translates into CASSYSGESSYEQYF.

The chain uses TRBV6-2 or TRBV6-3 and TRBJ2-3; 13 positions agree with TRBD2. The CDR3 sequence is 17 residues long. Germline loops: CDR1 MNHEY, CDR2 SVGEGT. The J segment lost 5 bases and the V segment lost 5 bases, leaving 10 bases of the junction unmatched. The CDR3 sequence is CASSRTSGGPGGDTQYF. The CDR3 DNA follows: TGTGCCAGCAGTCGGACTAGCGGGGGCCCTGGGGGAGATACGCAGTATTTT.

The chain combines TRBV10-3 with TRBJ1-4; maybe TRBD1 (6 bases). CDR1 ENHRY and CDR2 SYGVKD come from the germline V gene. This CDR3 spans 16 amino acids. With 4 bases removed from V and 1 base from J, the gap between germline ends came to 13 bases. The CDR3 bases are TGTGCCATCAGTGGGACCCCCAGGGGAACTAATGAAAAACTGTTTTTT. Residues: CAISGTPRGTNEKLFF.

The chain joins TRBV5-1 to TRBJ2-3; 8 positions match TRBD2. V was clipped by 4 bases and J by 0 bases; unmatched bases: 4. There are 15 residues in the CDR3. Per the germline V gene, CDR1 is SGHRS and CDR2 is YFSETQ. The DNA for the CDR3 is TGCGCCAGCAGCGAGACTAGCGTGAGCACAGATACGCAGTATTTT. Its protein product is CASSETSVSTDTQYF.